This is a list of T cell receptor beta chains from one sample in a study of cytomegalovirus exposure and HLA in healthy donors. Generated by immunoSEQ multiplex PCR, the TCRdb table keeps only in-frame clones and is missing some. The profile shows about 240,000 clones, around 86% of them singletons. Input material: PBMCs. Every receptor here comes from a woman aged 25 to 45 in good health and CMV-seropositive. Both conserved end residues are part of each CDR3. A D gene is named only where the DNA matches it firmly. Rows may omit the clone size; those that give it use once, few, many or a size class.

v_gene: TRBV2
d_gene: NA
j_gene: TRBJ2-7
len: 13
abundance: NA
CDR3aa: CASSDYRVREQYF
CDR3nt: TGTGCCAGCAGTGATTACAGGGTGAGGGAGCAGTACTTC

v_gene: TRBV10-2
d_gene: NA
j_gene: TRBJ1-3
len: 16
abundance: few
CDR3aa: CASSDLTPGGGNTIYF
CDR3nt: TGCGCCAGCAGTGACCTGACTCCGGGGGGTGGAAACACCATATATTTT

v_gene: TRBV21-1
d_gene: NA
j_gene: TRBJ2-5
len: 14
abundance: NA
CDR3aa: CASSNCGHLETQYF
CDR3nt: TGTGCCAGCAGCAACTGCGGACATTTGGAGACCCAGTACTTC

v_gene: TRBV5-4
d_gene: TRBD1
j_gene: TRBJ2-7
len: 18
abundance: NA
CDR3aa: CASSPLLGGGQGFGEQYF
CDR3nt: TGTGCCAGCAGCCCCCTGTTGGGAGGGGGACAGGGGTTTGGGGAGCAGTACTTC

v_gene: TRBV7-8
d_gene: TRBD2
j_gene: TRBJ2-1
len: 15
abundance: NA
CDR3aa: CASITGTSGRNEQFF
CDR3nt: TGTGCCAGCATAACGGGGACTAGCGGGAGGAATGAGCAGTTCTTC

v_gene: TRBV9
d_gene: NA
j_gene: TRBJ1-1
len: 13
abundance: NA
CDR3aa: CASSTSGVTEAFF
CDR3nt: TGTGCCAGCAGCACCTCGGGAGTTACTGAAGCTTTCTTT

v_gene: TRBV7-3
d_gene: TRBD1
j_gene: TRBJ2-7
len: 15
abundance: NA
CDR3aa: CASSLSGQANYEQYF
CDR3nt: TGTGCCAGCAGCTTATCGGGACAGGCGAACTACGAGCAGTACTTC

v_gene: TRBV6-6
d_gene: TRBD1
j_gene: TRBJ2-1
len: 11
abundance: NA
CDR3aa: CASRRQGEQFF
CDR3nt: TGTGCCAGCAGGCGACAGGGGGAGCAGTTCTTC

v_gene: TRBV5-1
d_gene: NA
j_gene: TRBJ2-3
len: 15
abundance: few
CDR3aa: CASSLGRAGSDTQYF
CDR3nt: TGCGCCAGCAGCTTGGGGCGTGCGGGGTCGGATACGCAGTATTTT

v_gene: TRBV30
d_gene: NA
j_gene: TRBJ1-2
len: 12
abundance: NA
CDR3aa: CAWTDSAYGYTF
CDR3nt: TGTGCCTGGACAGACAGTGCCTATGGCTACACCTTC

v_gene: TRBV5-1
d_gene: NA
j_gene: TRBJ1-4
len: 13
abundance: NA
CDR3aa: CASSLGQPEKLFF
CDR3nt: TGCGCCAGCAGCTTAGGACAGCCTGAAAAACTGTTTTTT

v_gene: TRBV28
d_gene: TRBD1
j_gene: TRBJ2-6
len: 16
abundance: NA
CDR3aa: CASSLSGTAGANVLTF
CDR3nt: TGTGCCAGCAGTTTATCCGGGACAGCTGGGGCCAACGTCCTGACTTTC

v_gene: TRBV29-1
d_gene: TRBD1
j_gene: TRBJ2-2
len: 16
abundance: NA
CDR3aa: CSVEGPGQNYTGELFF
CDR3nt: TGCAGCGTTGAAGGGCCGGGACAGAATTACACCGGGGAGCTGTTTTTT

v_gene: TRBV18
d_gene: TRBD2
j_gene: TRBJ2-7
len: 14
abundance: NA
CDR3aa: CASSPAVEGGSQYF
CDR3nt: TGTGCCAGCTCACCGGCCGTCGAGGGAGGGTCGCAGTACTTC

v_gene: TRBV5-1
d_gene: TRBD2
j_gene: TRBJ2-1
len: 14
abundance: NA
CDR3aa: CASSVSGDYNEQFF
CDR3nt: TGCGCCAGCAGCGTGAGCGGGGACTACAATGAGCAGTTCTTC

v_gene: TRBV19
d_gene: NA
j_gene: TRBJ1-5
len: 16
abundance: NA
CDR3aa: CASSINRSGGNQPQHF
CDR3nt: TGTGCCAGTAGTATAAACAGGTCAGGGGGCAATCAGCCCCAGCATTTT

v_gene: TRBV5-6
d_gene: NA
j_gene: TRBJ2-7
len: 15
abundance: NA
CDR3aa: CASSWALADSYEQYF
CDR3nt: TGTGCCAGCAGCTGGGCCTTGGCAGACTCCTACGAGCAGTACTTC

v_gene: TRBV23-1
d_gene: NA
j_gene: TRBJ2-7
len: 14
abundance: NA
CDR3aa: CASSPASVSYEQYF
CDR3nt: TGCGCCAGCAGTCCGGCTAGCGTGTCCTACGAGCAGTACTTC

v_gene: TRBV7-9
d_gene: TRBD1
j_gene: TRBJ1-2
len: 17
abundance: NA
CDR3aa: CASSLQEGQGANYGYTF
CDR3nt: TGTGCCAGCAGCTTGCAAGAAGGACAGGGGGCTAACTATGGCTACACCTTC

v_gene: TRBV7-2
d_gene: NA
j_gene: TRBJ2-3
len: 14
abundance: NA
CDR3aa: CASSQQSYRDTQYF
CDR3nt: TGTGCCAGCAGCCAACAGAGTTACAGAGATACGCAGTATTTT

v_gene: TRBV7-9
d_gene: TRBD1
j_gene: TRBJ1-4
len: 14
abundance: NA
CDR3aa: CASRIQGANEKLFF
CDR3nt: TGTGCCAGCAGAATACAGGGGGCTAATGAAAAACTGTTTTTT

v_gene: TRBV28
d_gene: TRBD1
j_gene: TRBJ2-7
len: 16
abundance: NA
CDR3aa: CASSLYTYGTGDEQYF
CDR3nt: TGTGCCAGCAGTTTATACACGTATGGGACAGGGGACGAGCAGTACTTC

v_gene: TRBV10-3
d_gene: NA
j_gene: TRBJ1-5
len: 13
abundance: NA
CDR3aa: CAISGRTEEPQHF
CDR3nt: TGTGCCATCAGTGGTCGGACTGAAGAGCCCCAGCATTTT

v_gene: TRBV27
d_gene: TRBD1
j_gene: TRBJ1-1
len: 16
abundance: NA
CDR3aa: CASSSGPGQMNTEAFF
CDR3nt: TGTGCCAGCAGTTCCGGGCCGGGACAGATGAACACTGAAGCTTTCTTT

v_gene: TRBV6-5
d_gene: NA
j_gene: TRBJ1-5
len: 13
abundance: NA
CDR3aa: CASRIASNQPQHF
CDR3nt: TGTGCCAGCAGGATAGCTAGCAATCAGCCCCAGCATTTT

v_gene: TRBV6-1
d_gene: TRBD2
j_gene: TRBJ2-7
len: 15
abundance: NA
CDR3aa: CASSEMSSGTAEQYF
CDR3nt: TGTGCCAGCAGTGAGATGTCTAGCGGGACTGCTGAGCAGTACTTC

v_gene: TRBV6-1
d_gene: TRBD1
j_gene: TRBJ1-2
len: 14
abundance: NA
CDR3aa: CASRSGTALYGYTF
CDR3nt: TGTGCCAGCAGGTCCGGGACAGCTCTCTATGGCTACACCTTC

v_gene: TRBV9
d_gene: TRBD2
j_gene: TRBJ2-1
len: 15
abundance: NA
CDR3aa: CASSILAVPYNEQFF
CDR3nt: TGTGCCAGCAGCATCCTAGCGGTCCCCTACAATGAGCAGTTCTTC

v_gene: TRBV10-3
d_gene: TRBD1
j_gene: TRBJ2-7
len: 15
abundance: NA
CDR3aa: CAISDRDRAAYEQYF
CDR3nt: TGTGCCATCAGTGATCGGGACAGGGCTGCCTACGAGCAGTACTTC

v_gene: TRBV11-1
d_gene: TRBD2
j_gene: TRBJ2-1
len: 15
abundance: NA
CDR3aa: CASIPTSAPYNEQFF
CDR3nt: TGTGCCAGCATCCCGACTAGCGCCCCATACAATGAGCAGTTCTTC

v_gene: TRBV6-5
d_gene: NA
j_gene: TRBJ1-2
len: 11
abundance: NA
CDR3aa: CASSSGNGYTF
CDR3nt: TGTGCCAGCAGTTCAGGGAATGGCTACACCTTC

v_gene: TRBV30
d_gene: TRBD1
j_gene: TRBJ2-7
len: 13
abundance: once
CDR3aa: CAWRWTGAYEQYF
CDR3nt: TGTGCCTGGCGGTGGACAGGAGCCTACGAGCAGTACTTC

v_gene: TRBV5-1
d_gene: TRBD2
j_gene: TRBJ2-3
len: 16
abundance: NA
CDR3aa: CASSPLAGGGTDTQYF
CDR3nt: TGCGCCAGCAGCCCACTAGCGGGAGGTGGCACAGATACGCAGTATTTT